Listed below are T cell receptor beta chains from one sample, sequenced in a study of shared clonotypes between healthy human individuals. Data came from immunoSEQ multiplex PCR; TCRdb stores just in-frame clones and leaves some out. The repertoire consists of some 1,400,000 clones, with around 97% occurring once and the leading ten covering approximately 1.1%. Sequencing was carried out using naive CD4+ T cells sorted from blood. These receptors all come from a man aged 25-45 years in good health. CDR3s include the opening cysteine and the closing phenylalanine or tryptophan. The D gene is left open where the match is weak. Clone size is not always given. Where it is, it says once, few, many or a class for expanded clones.

size,V,J,D,DNA,CDR3
.,TRBV5-1,TRBJ1-1,.,TGCGCCAGCAGCCATAACACTGAAGCTTTCTTT,CASSHNTEAFF
.,TRBV14,TRBJ2-2,.,TGTGCCAGCAGCCGAGACAGGAAACGCACCGGGGAGCTGTTTTTT,CASSRDRKRTGELFF
.,TRBV18,TRBJ2-4,.,TGTGCCAGCTCAGATTCCAGGACAGCTGGGATACTAGCCAAAAACATTCAGTACTTC,CASSDSRTAGILAKNIQYF
.,TRBV18,TRBJ2-5,.,TGTGCCAGCTCACCAATTGAGAAAGAGACCCAGTACTTC,CASSPIEKETQYF
.,TRBV6-6,TRBJ1-4,.,TGTGCCAGCAGCATGGGACGGGGTACTAATGAAAAACTGTTTTTT,CASSMGRGTNEKLFF
.,TRBV10-3,TRBJ2-1,.,TGTGCCATCAGTGACCGAGGAGGGGGGGGCAATGAGCAGTTCTTC,CAISDRGGGGNEQFF
.,TRBV11-3,TRBJ2-1,.,TGTGCCAGCAGCCGAGGGGATAGCGGAGGGGTGAATGAGCAGTTCTTC,CASSRGDSGGVNEQFF
.,TRBV10-3,TRBJ2-3,TRBD2,TGTGCCAGTCAACTAGCGGGGGACACAGATACGCAGTATTTT,CASQLAGDTDTQYF
.,TRBV7-2,TRBJ2-3,.,TGTGCCAGCAGCCAAGGGCGTCAATCAGATACGCAGTATTTT,CASSQGRQSDTQYF
once,TRBV9,TRBJ2-6,.,TGTGCCAGCAGTGTAGAGGCTGGATCCAACGTCCTGACTTTC,CASSVEAGSNVLTF
.,TRBV5-5,TRBJ2-7,.,TGTGCCAGCAGCTTGTTTTCTGTCCCCTACGGGCAGTACTTC,CASSLFSVPYGQYF
.,TRBV29-1,TRBJ2-1,TRBD2,TGCAGCGTTACGCGAAGCGGGAGGGGCGTGGATGAGCAGTTCTTC,CSVTRSGRGVDEQFF
.,TRBV5-1,TRBJ1-4,TRBD1,TGCGCCAGCAGCTGGGGGACAGGGGGAGCAACTAATGAAAAACTGTTTTTT,CASSWGTGGATNEKLFF
.,TRBV9,TRBJ2-5,TRBD1,TGTGCCAGCAGCGCGACGCCCGAGGGGGCAGGAGAGACCCAGTACTTC,CASSATPEGAGETQYF
.,TRBV5-1,TRBJ1-1,.,TGCGCCAGCAGCCAGCAGGCTATGAACACTGAAGCTTTCTTT,CASSQQAMNTEAFF
.,TRBV7-2,TRBJ1-5,.,TGTGCCAGCAGCTTAGGGGGGTTTGGCAATCAGCCCCAGCATTTT,CASSLGGFGNQPQHF
.,TRBV10-3,TRBJ2-6,.,TGTGCCACCGGTGGAAGGGGACCTGGGGCCAACGTCCTGACTTTC,CATGGRGPGANVLTF
.,TRBV9,TRBJ2-3,.,TGTGCCAGCAGCGCCCGGGGAGGCAGCACAGATACGCAGTATTTT,CASSARGGSTDTQYF
.,TRBV5-1,TRBJ2-1,.,TGCGCCAGCAGGAAAGAGTACAATGAGCAGTTCTTC,CASRKEYNEQFF
.,TRBV6-6,TRBJ1-1,.,TGTGCCAGCAGTCTTAGTCGGCAGTGGGCGAACACTGAAGCTTTCTTT,CASSLSRQWANTEAFF
.,TRBV10-1,TRBJ2-3,.,TGCGCCAGCAGTGACAGTCAAAGCACAGATACGCAGTATTTT,CASSDSQSTDTQYF
once,TRBV4-2,TRBJ2-7,.,TGTGCCAGCAGCCAAGATGCTCGAACTCCTTACGAGCAGTACTTC,CASSQDARTPYEQYF
.,TRBV2,TRBJ2-2,TRBD2,TGTGCCAGCTCAGCCCAGGCGGGAGGGCCAGGCGGGGAGCTGTTTTTT,CASSAQAGGPGGELFF
.,TRBV10-1,TRBJ2-7,TRBD2,TGCGCCAGCAGTGACCGGGAGGCCCAGTCCTACGAGCAGTACTTC,CASSDREAQSYEQYF
.,TRBV11-2,TRBJ2-5,TRBD2,TGTGCCAGCAGCTTAGATCCCCTCCCTAGCGGGAGATCGCGAGAGACCCAGTACTTC,CASSLDPLPSGRSRETQYF
.,TRBV6-5,TRBJ2-7,.,TGTGCCAGCGCCAGGGTTCTAAGCTCCTACGAGCAGTACTTC,CASARVLSSYEQYF
.,TRBV27,TRBJ2-2,TRBD2,TGTGCCAGCAGTTTCTTCCCCGGGGGGGGAACCGGGGAGCTGTTTTTT,CASSFFPGGGTGELFF
.,TRBV28,TRBJ1-1,.,TGTGCCAGCAGGGGGGGGGACCAGGGCCACACTGAAGCTTTCTTT,CASRGGDQGHTEAFF
.,TRBV5-4,TRBJ2-3,TRBD2,TGTGCCAGCAGCTCGCGTAAGAGGACTAGCGGGAGGGCAGGGGCAGATACGCAGTATTTT,CASSSRKRTSGRAGADTQYF
.,TRBV14,TRBJ2-3,.,TGTGCCAGCAGCCAAGATTTTGCCACAGATACGCAGTATTTT,CASSQDFATDTQYF
.,TRBV7-2,TRBJ2-2,TRBD1,TGTGCCACCCGGCGGTTGGGGACAGGGAACACCGGGGAGCTGTTTTTT,CATRRLGTGNTGELFF
.,TRBV27,TRBJ2-1,.,TGTGCCAGCAGTTTATCACAGGTTATCAAAGCCTCGGAGCAGTTCTTC,CASSLSQVIKASEQFF
.,TRBV18,TRBJ2-7,.,TGTGCCAGCTCACCGGGGTACGAGCAGTACTTC,CASSPGYEQYF
.,TRBV28,TRBJ2-2,.,TGTGCCAGCAGGAGTCCCGGGGCTAGAACCGGGGAGCTGTTTTTT,CASRSPGARTGELFF
.,TRBV5-4,TRBJ2-7,.,TGTGCCAGCAGCTTGAAGGGGGGCACCACCTACGAGCAGTACTTC,CASSLKGGTTYEQYF
.,TRBV28,TRBJ2-7,.,TGTGCCACCCTAGGAGGGGGTGCGAGGGAGCAGTACTTC,CATLGGGAREQYF
.,TRBV29-1,TRBJ2-3,.,TGCAGCGTTGCGGGAACCCGGACAGGCACAGATACGCAGTATTTT,CSVAGTRTGTDTQYF
.,TRBV7-9,TRBJ2-2,.,TGTGCCAGCAGCTTAGAGCTAGCCACTCTCACCCCCGGGGAGCTGTTTTTT,CASSLELATLTPGELFF
.,TRBV28,TRBJ1-1,TRBD1,TGTGCCAGCAGTTCCCTGACAGGGGGAAGATTAAAGAACACTGAAGCTTTCTTT,CASSSLTGGRLKNTEAFF
.,TRBV7-8,TRBJ2-2,.,TGTGCCAGCAGCCCCCGTGTAAGTAGCGGAACCACCGGGGAGCTGTTTTTT,CASSPRVSSGTTGELFF
.,TRBV6-8,TRBJ1-2,.,TGTGCCAGCAGCTTCTTCGACAGCCTTTATGGCTACACCTTC,CASSFFDSLYGYTF
.,TRBV5-4,TRBJ2-7,TRBD1,TGTGCCAGCAGCTTTGACAGGGGGAGTTACGAGCAGTACTTC,CASSFDRGSYEQYF
.,TRBV5-5,TRBJ2-7,.,TGTGCCAGCAGCATCAGGGTACCGTCCTACGAGCAGTACTTC,CASSIRVPSYEQYF
.,TRBV5-4,TRBJ2-3,.,TGTGCCAGCAGTCCCCGCACTAGCACAGATACGCAGTATTTT,CASSPRTSTDTQYF
.,TRBV11-2,TRBJ2-7,.,TGTGCCAGCAGGGAACCGGGACTTAACTACGAGCAGTACTTC,CASREPGLNYEQYF
.,TRBV6-4,TRBJ2-3,TRBD1,TGTGCCAGCAGCATGGAACTACAGGGGACAAGGCAGTATTTT,CASSMELQGTRQYF